This T cell receptor gamma chain was sequenced for a study of γδ T cells in repeated Plasmodium falciparum infection. TCRdb reanalysed the multiplex PCR reads with CATT. The repertoire holds approximately 30,000 gamma-chain clones, with about 1.5% as singletons. This clone showed up many times. This DNA's translation and the protein TCRdb lists, from a much larger clone, do not match at residue 8, likely due to a read error; the protein shown is translated from the DNA. This receptor was obtained from a pool of human donors (malaria-infected and uninfected, not separated). The specimen was gamma-delta T cells from blood.

The chain's CDR3 is CALWRRSGWIKTF. The CDR3 coding sequence is TGTGCCTTGTGGAGGAGGAGTGGTTGGATCAAGACGTTT. The chain employs TRGV9 and TRGJP2. In the absence of a J gene in TCRdb, the DNA was matched to germline to assign it here. The CDR3 spans 13 residues. CDR1 and CDR2 (germline): GITISATS, ISYDGTV (reference sequence).